The clone carrying this T cell receptor (beta chain) has a count of ten or more. The antigen is unknown. This entry is derived from a study of T cells in Graves' hyperthyroidism and ophthalmopathy. Overall study findings and caveats: Ophthalmopathy onset followed model prediction by a median approximately 6.2 months.

The length of the CDR3 is 13 residues. V gave up 1 base and J gave up 3 bases, with 6 bases separating them. Germline V gene lookup returns CDR1 LGHDT and CDR2 YNNKEL (reference sequence). TCR beta CDR3 sequences were amplified from RNA transcripts. RT-PCR in the first round (using the HTBI primer set) targeted the TCR CDR3. TCRdb itself ran the multiplex PCR reads through MiXCR, one entry per CDR3 protein. The table lists hundreds of thousands of distinct CDR3 sequences, under 20% of them singletons. These patients, aged 18 to 65, had recently diagnosed hyperthyroidism lasting under 2 months. Thyroid ultrasound and orbital computed tomography, with clinical symptoms and serum thyroxine and TRAb, informed diagnoses. Fresh peripheral blood, 8 to 10 ml, was the source of the PBMCs.

The rearrangement links TRBV3-1 to TRBJ1-1, with TRBD1 as a possible D gene (5 bases). The sequence was obtained from a woman in her 50s with Graves' hyperthyroidism that later progressed to Graves' ophthalmopathy. The sample consisted of blood. As DNA, the CDR3 is TGTGCCAGCAGCCAAGTGGGGGACACTGAAGCTTTCTTT. Protein sequence: CASSQVGDTEAFF.